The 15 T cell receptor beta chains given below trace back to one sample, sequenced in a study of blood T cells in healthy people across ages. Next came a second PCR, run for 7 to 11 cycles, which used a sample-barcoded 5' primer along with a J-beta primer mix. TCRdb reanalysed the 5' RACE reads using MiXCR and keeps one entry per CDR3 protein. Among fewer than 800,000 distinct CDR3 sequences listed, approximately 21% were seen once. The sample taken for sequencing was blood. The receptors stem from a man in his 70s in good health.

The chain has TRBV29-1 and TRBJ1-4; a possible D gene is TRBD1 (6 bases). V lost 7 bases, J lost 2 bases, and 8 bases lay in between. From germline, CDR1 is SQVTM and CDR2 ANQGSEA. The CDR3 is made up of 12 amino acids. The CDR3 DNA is TGCAGCGCAGGGGAGACTAATGAAAAACTGTTTTTT. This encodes CSAGETNEKLFF.

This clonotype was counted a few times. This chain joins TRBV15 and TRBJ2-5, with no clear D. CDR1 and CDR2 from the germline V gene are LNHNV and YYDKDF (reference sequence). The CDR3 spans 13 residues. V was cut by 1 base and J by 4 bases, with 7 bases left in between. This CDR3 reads CATSRGGSETQYF. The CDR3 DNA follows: TGTGCCACCAGCAGAGGTGGCTCAGAGACCCAGTACTTC.

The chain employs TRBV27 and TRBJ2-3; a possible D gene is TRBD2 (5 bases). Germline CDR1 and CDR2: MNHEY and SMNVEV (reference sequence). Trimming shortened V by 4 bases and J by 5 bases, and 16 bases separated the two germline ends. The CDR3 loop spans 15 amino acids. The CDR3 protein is CASSSPSRRVDTQYF. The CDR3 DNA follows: TGTGCCAGCAGTTCCCCCTCTAGGCGGGTAGATACGCAGTATTTT.

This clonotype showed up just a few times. The CDR3 nucleotides are TGCAGTGCTAGCGAGGGACAGGGGTGGAATGAGCAGTTCTTC. Protein: CSASEGQGWNEQFF. The J gene is TRBJ2-1, the V gene TRBV20-1; 10 bases are shared with TRBD1. The germline gives CDR1 DFQATT, CDR2 SNEGSKA (reference sequence). Unmatched junction bases numbered 6, after V lost 3 bases and J lost 7 bases. This CDR3 spans 14 amino acids.

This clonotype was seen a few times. The CDR3 DNA reads TGTGCCAGCAGCGCCAGGGACAACACAGATACGCAGTATTTT. It codes for CASSARDNTDTQYF. V is TRBV6-4 and J is TRBJ2-3; D is perhaps TRBD1 (6 bases). Germline loops: CDR1 MRHNA, CDR2 SNTAGT. This CDR3 spans 14 amino acids. Trimming pared 6 bases from V and 2 bases from J, leaving 12 bases between.

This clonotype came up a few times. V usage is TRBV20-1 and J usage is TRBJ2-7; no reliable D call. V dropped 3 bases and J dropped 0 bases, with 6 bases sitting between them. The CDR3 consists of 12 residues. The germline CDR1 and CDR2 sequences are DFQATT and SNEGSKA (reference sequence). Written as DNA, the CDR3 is TGCAGTGCTAGCAGTAACTCCTACGAGCAGTACTTC. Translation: CSASSNSYEQYF.

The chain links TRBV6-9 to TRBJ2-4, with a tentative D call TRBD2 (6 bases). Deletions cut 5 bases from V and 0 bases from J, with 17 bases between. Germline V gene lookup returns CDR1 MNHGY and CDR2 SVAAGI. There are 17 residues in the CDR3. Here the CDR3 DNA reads TGTGCCAGCAGTCCCCCCTCTAGCGACCCAGCCAAAAACATTCAGTACTTC. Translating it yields CASSPPSSDPAKNIQYF.

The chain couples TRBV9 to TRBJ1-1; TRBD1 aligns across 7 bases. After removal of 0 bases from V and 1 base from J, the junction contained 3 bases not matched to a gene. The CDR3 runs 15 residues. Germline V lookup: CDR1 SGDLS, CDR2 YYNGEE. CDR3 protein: CASSVGGQQNTEAFF. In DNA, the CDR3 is TGTGCCAGCAGCGTAGGGGGACAGCAGAACACTGAAGCTTTCTTT.

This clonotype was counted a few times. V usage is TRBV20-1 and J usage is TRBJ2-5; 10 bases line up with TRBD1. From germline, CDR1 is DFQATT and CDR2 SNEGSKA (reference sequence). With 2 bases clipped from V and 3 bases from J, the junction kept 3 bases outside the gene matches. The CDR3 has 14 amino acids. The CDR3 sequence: CSARQGQGKETQYF. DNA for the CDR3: TGCAGTGCTAGACAGGGACAGGGGAAAGAGACCCAGTACTTC.

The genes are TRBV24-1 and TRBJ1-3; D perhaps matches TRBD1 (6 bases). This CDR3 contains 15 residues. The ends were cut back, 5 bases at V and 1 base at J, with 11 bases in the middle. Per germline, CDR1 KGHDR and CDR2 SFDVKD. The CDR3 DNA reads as TGTGCCACCAGTGCGGGCAGGGGTTCTGGAAACACCATATATTTT. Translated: CATSAGRGSGNTIYF.

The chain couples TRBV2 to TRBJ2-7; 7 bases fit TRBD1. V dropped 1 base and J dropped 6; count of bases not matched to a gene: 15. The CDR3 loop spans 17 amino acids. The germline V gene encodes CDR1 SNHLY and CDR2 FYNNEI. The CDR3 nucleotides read TGTGCCAGCAGTGAAGACTTTCCGGGACAGTTTCTCTGCGAGCAGTACTTC. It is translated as CASSEDFPGQFLCEQYF. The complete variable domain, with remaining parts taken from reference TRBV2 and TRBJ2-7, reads EPEVTQTPSHQVTQMGQEVILRCVPISNHLYFYWYRQILGQKVEFLVSFYNNEISEKSEIFDDQFSVERPDGSNFTLKIRSTKLEDSAMYFCASSEDFPGQFLCEQYFGPGTRLTVT.

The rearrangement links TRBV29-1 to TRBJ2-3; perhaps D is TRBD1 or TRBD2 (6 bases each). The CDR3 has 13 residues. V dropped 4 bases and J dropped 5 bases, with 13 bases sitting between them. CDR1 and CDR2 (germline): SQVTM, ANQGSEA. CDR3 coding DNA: TGCAGCGTTGCTCCGGGGGCAGAAGATACGCAGTATTTT. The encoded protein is CSVAPGAEDTQYF.

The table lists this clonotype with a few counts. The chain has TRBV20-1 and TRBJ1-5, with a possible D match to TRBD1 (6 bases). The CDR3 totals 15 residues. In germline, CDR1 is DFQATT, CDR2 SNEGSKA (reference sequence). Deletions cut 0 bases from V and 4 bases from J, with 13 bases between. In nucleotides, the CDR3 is TGCAGTGCTAGAGAGGCGGGGGGGGCGAATCAGCCCCAGCATTTT. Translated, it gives CSAREAGGANQPQHF.

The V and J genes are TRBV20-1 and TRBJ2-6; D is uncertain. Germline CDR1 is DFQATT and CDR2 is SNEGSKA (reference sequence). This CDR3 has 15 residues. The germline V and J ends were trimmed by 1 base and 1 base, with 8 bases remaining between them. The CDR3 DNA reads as TGCAGTGCTAGAGTCTTATTATCTGGGGCCAACGTCCTGACTTTC. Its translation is CSARVLLSGANVLTF.

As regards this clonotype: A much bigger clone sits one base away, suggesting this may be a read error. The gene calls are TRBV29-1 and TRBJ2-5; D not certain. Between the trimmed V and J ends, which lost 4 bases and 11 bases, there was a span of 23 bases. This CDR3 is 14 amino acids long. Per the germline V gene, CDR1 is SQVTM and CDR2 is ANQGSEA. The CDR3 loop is CSVVGQTSSYVQYF. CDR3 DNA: TGCAGCGTTGTTGGGCAGACGAGCTCCTACGTGCAGTACTTC.